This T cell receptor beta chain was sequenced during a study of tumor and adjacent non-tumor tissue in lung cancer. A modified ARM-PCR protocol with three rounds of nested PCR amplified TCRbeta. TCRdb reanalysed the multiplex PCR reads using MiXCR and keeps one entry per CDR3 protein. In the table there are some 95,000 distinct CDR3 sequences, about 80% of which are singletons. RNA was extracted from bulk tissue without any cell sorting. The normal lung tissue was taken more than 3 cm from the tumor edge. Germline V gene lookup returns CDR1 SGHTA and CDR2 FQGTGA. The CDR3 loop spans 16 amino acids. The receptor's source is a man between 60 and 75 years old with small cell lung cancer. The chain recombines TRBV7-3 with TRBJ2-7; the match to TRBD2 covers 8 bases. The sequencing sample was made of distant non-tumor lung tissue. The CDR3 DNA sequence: TGTGTCAGTAGCCTACCCCCGGGACTAGTCCTCTACGAGCAGTACGTC. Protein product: CVSSLPPGLVLYEQYV.